This T cell receptor beta chain was identified in a study of T-cell reconstitution after alpha-beta-depleted transplantation in children. This clonotype was seen ten or more times. The target antigen is unknown. The V segment lost 1 base and the J segment 4 bases; nucleotides outside the gene matches: 0. The germline gives CDR1 SGHAT, CDR2 FQNNGV. The CDR3 consists of 13 residues. Construction of the TCRbeta library involved unique molecular identifiers. TCRdb recomputed calls from the PCR reads with MiXCR, one row per CDR3 protein. This sample has about 110,000 distinct CDR3 sequences, with about a tenth found just once. Overall study results and limits: T-cell numbers and diversity one year post-transplant derived largely from freshly generated T cells.

The V and J genes are TRBV11-2 and TRBJ1-2; 7 positions match TRBD1. The specimen comprised PBMCs, sampled before TCRalphabeta/CD19-depleted stem cell transplant. The clonotype comes from a boy younger than 10 with acute lymphoblastic leukemia, due to receive a stem cell transplant. The CDR3 DNA follows: TGTGCCAGCAGCTTAGGACAGGGCTATGGCTACACCTTC. Its translation is CASSLGQGYGYTF.